A selection of T cell receptor beta chains follows, all from one sample in a study of type 1 and type 2 diabetes patients. Via MiXCR, TCRdb re-called the multiplex PCR reads, giving one row per CDR3 protein. The data contain 270,000 or so distinct CDR3 sequences, 40% to 50% of them singletons. Sequencing input: peripheral blood mononuclear cells (PBMCs). The receptor source for this set is a man between 18 and 35 years old with type 2 diabetes. Each CDR3 is given with its conserved first and last residue. Each record gives: clone size, D gene, V gene, J gene, CDR3 DNA, CDR3 protein. The D gene is left open where the match is weak. Clone size is shown for a subset of rows, as once, few, many or a class of expanded clone.

few	NA	TRBV6-4	TRBJ2-7	TGTGCCAGCAGCGACGGAGGCCCTTCCTACGAGCAGTACTTC	CASSDGGPSYEQYF
NA	NA	TRBV20-1	TRBJ2-7	TGCAACGCCTTGTGGATTCGGGAGCAGTACTTC	CNALWIREQYF
NA	NA	TRBV12-3/TRBV12-4	TRBJ2-2	TGTGCCAGCAGCCGGACGCCCCAGAACACCGGGGAGCTGTTTTTT	CASSRTPQNTGELFF
NA	NA	TRBV7-2	TRBJ2-2	TGTGCCAGCAGCGGGGGGGGGGACAGGAACACCGGGGAGCTGTTTTTT	CASSGGGDRNTGELFF
NA	TRBD1	TRBV15	TRBJ1-5	TGTGCCACCAGCAGAGCCTTCGGGACAGCTGATCAGCCCCAGCATTTT	CATSRAFGTADQPQHF
once	NA	TRBV20-1	TRBJ2-7	TGCAGTGCTAGAGATCCTTCGGGCGCTGGATCCTACGAGCAGTACTTC	CSARDPSGAGSYEQYF
NA	NA	TRBV19	TRBJ2-1	TGTGCCAGTAGCTTTCGGCGGGATTACAATGAGCAGTTCTTC	CASSFRRDYNEQFF
NA	NA	TRBV20-1	TRBJ2-5	TGCAGCGCCTGGGCGCACCAAGAGACCCAGTACTTC	CSAWAHQETQYF
NA	TRBD1	TRBV7-2	TRBJ2-7	TGTGCCAGCAGCTTTTCGACAGGGGTTAGAATCGACGAGCAGTACTTC	CASSFSTGVRIDEQYF
NA	NA	TRBV6-5	TRBJ2-1	TGTGCCAGCAGTCCTAAGCTGAGGTACAATGAGCAGTTCTTC	CASSPKLRYNEQFF
NA	TRBD2	TRBV4-2	TRBJ2-7	TGTGCCAGCAGCCAAGATGCGGGGGGAAACGAGCAGTACTTC	CASSQDAGGNEQYF
NA	NA	TRBV12-3/TRBV12-4	TRBJ1-2	TGTGCCAGCAGTTTAGGCGGGAATGGCTACACCTTC	CASSLGGNGYTF
many	NA	TRBV14	TRBJ1-2	TGTGCCAGCAGCCATGGACTGGGCGATGGCTACACCTTC	CASSHGLGDGYTF
NA	NA	TRBV2	TRBJ2-7	TGTGCCAGCAGTGACGCTAGCCCCTCCTACGAGCAGTACTTC	CASSDASPSYEQYF
NA	NA	TRBV27	TRBJ2-5	TGTGCCAGCAGCTACTTCGGGGGGCAGGGAGAGACCCAGTACTTC	CASSYFGGQGETQYF
NA	TRBD1	TRBV6-1	TRBJ2-5	TGTGCCAGCGCGAGATCAGGGGGCGGAAAGACCCAGTACTTC	CASARSGGGKTQYF
few	NA	TRBV28	TRBJ2-5	TGTGCCAGCAGCCGCAAAGAGACCCAGTACTTC	CASSRKETQYF
NA	NA	TRBV29-1	TRBJ1-1	TGCAGCACTGGAACCATTGAAGCTTTCTTT	CSTGTIEAFF
NA	TRBD1	TRBV4-3	TRBJ1-6	TGCGCCAGCAGCCGGGCCCTGCCAGGGGGTCTTTCACCCCCCCACTTT	CASSRALPGGLSPPHF
NA	NA	TRBV12-3/TRBV12-4	TRBJ2-7	TGTGCCAGCAAGACGGGCGCCTCCTACGAGCAGTACTTC	CASKTGASYEQYF
NA	TRBD2	TRBV20-1	TRBJ2-3	TGCAGTGCACAGCTAGCGGGAGAAGGGACAGATACGCAGTATTTT	CSAQLAGEGTDTQYF
many	TRBD1	TRBV10-3	TRBJ1-2	TGTGCCATCAGTGCAACAGGGGGAGGCTATGGCTACACCTTC	CAISATGGGYGYTF
NA	NA	TRBV6-5	TRBJ2-7	TGTGCCAGCAGTGCCGGTACAGTACCCTACGAGCAGTACTTC	CASSAGTVPYEQYF
NA	NA	TRBV12-3/TRBV12-4	TRBJ2-1	TGTGCCAGCAGTATGCCAGGGCGGTATGAGCAGTTCTTC	CASSMPGRYEQFF
NA	NA	TRBV14	TRBJ1-1	NA	CASSIYLCSVDEGAEAFF
few	TRBD2	TRBV7-3	TRBJ2-7	TGTGCCAGCAGGCGGGAGCACTACGAGCAGTACTTC	CASRREHYEQYF
NA	NA	TRBV5-8	TRBJ2-6	TGTGCCAGCAGCTTGACTCGAGGGGCTGGGGCCAACGTCCTGACTTTC	CASSLTRGAGANVLTF
few	NA	TRBV2	TRBJ2-7	TGTGCCAGCAGAGAGAGGGCAATCTCCTACGAGCAGTACTTC	CASRERAISYEQYF
NA	NA	TRBV9	TRBJ1-1	TGTGCCAGCAGCGACCGGACGGGGAACACTGAAGCTTTCTTT	CASSDRTGNTEAFF
NA	TRBD1	TRBV7-2	TRBJ1-2	TGTGCCAGCAGCTTACCTCGGGACAGGGCATCCTCCAAACGCTATGGCTACACCTTC	CASSLPRDRASSKRYGYTF
NA	TRBD1	TRBV11-2	TRBJ2-1	TGTGCCAGCAGCCGGACAGGAGTTATTGAGCAGTTCTTC	CASSRTGVIEQFF
NA	NA	TRBV9	TRBJ2-5	TGTGCCAGCAGCGCCTCCGGAGTAGGCCCATCCAAAGAGACCCAGTACTTC	CASSASGVGPSKETQYF
many	NA	TRBV19	TRBJ1-1	TGTGCCAGTACCAATCATCCGAACACTGAAGCTTTCTTT	CASTNHPNTEAFF
NA	NA	TRBV7-6	TRBJ2-2	TGTGCCAGCAGCTTAGATGTCGAGGATCGCGGGGAGCTGTTTTTT	CASSLDVEDRGELFF
many	TRBD1	TRBV14	TRBJ2-7	TGTGCCAGCAGCCAACTGACAGGGGGCGACGAGCAGTACTTC	CASSQLTGGDEQYF
many	NA	TRBV2	TRBJ2-5	TGTGCCAGCAGTGGTCAAGGAGTGTCCCAAGAGACCCAGTACTTC	CASSGQGVSQETQYF
NA	NA	TRBV5-1	TRBJ2-5	TGCGCCAGCAGCTTGTCCTTTGCCGAAGAGACCCAGTACTTC	CASSLSFAEETQYF
NA	NA	TRBV12-3/TRBV12-4	TRBJ1-5	TGTGCCAGCAGTTTCCTAGGTAGCAATCAGCCCCAGCATTTT	CASSFLGSNQPQHF
NA	TRBD1	TRBV7-9	TRBJ1-2	TGTGCCAGCAGCTTGGTAACAGGGGATATCTATGGCTACACCTTC	CASSLVTGDIYGYTF
NA	TRBD2	TRBV20-1	TRBJ2-3	TGCAGTGCTAGAGTTCCTAGCGGGAGTAGAGATACGCAGTATTTT	CSARVPSGSRDTQYF
NA	NA	TRBV2	TRBJ2-2	TGTGCCAGCAGCTTCTCGATCACCGGGGAGCTGTTTTTT	CASSFSITGELFF
many	NA	TRBV7-8	TRBJ2-5	TGTGCCAGCAGCTCCGGGTCCTTTGTGACCCAGTACTTC	CASSSGSFVTQYF
many	NA	TRBV7-2	TRBJ2-3	TGTGCCAGCAGCTCAGGGAATACGCAGTATTTT	CASSSGNTQYF
few	TRBD2	TRBV29-1	TRBJ2-7	TGCAGCGTTACTAGCGAATTAGAGCAGTACTTC	CSVTSELEQYF
few	NA	TRBV6-5	TRBJ1-1	TGTGCCAGCAGTTACTCGATCGGCGATGAAGCTTTCTTT	CASSYSIGDEAFF
NA	NA	TRBV6-5	TRBJ1-2	TGTGCCAGCAGTTACTCCGTGAACTATGGCTACACCTTC	CASSYSVNYGYTF
NA	NA	TRBV12-3/TRBV12-4	TRBJ2-2	TGTGCCAGCAGTAAGGGCGTGCAGGGGTCAGCCACCGGGGAGCTGTTTTTT	CASSKGVQGSATGELFF
few	NA	TRBV7-3	TRBJ2-5	TGTGCCAGCAGCTTAACAGCAGGTCAAGGGGAGACCCAGTACTTC	CASSLTAGQGETQYF
NA	NA	TRBV25-1	TRBJ2-1	TGTGCCAGCAGTGAATCAAAGCTCTTAGGTGATGAGCAGTTCTTC	CASSESKLLGDEQFF
NA	TRBD2	TRBV30	TRBJ2-7	TGTGCCTGGGGTAGCGGGAATCGTCCCGAGCAGTACTTC	CAWGSGNRPEQYF
NA	NA	TRBV20-1	TRBJ2-7	TGCAGTGCTAGTGCGGGCGAAACCTACGAGCAGTACTTC	CSASAGETYEQYF
NA	NA	TRBV6-6	TRBJ1-5	TGTGCCAGCAGTTATAGTCGCGGGGATCAGCCCCAGCATTTT	CASSYSRGDQPQHF
NA	NA	TRBV20-1	TRBJ1-2	TGCAGTGCTGTAAGGGACGGGTCCTCTAAAGCTAACTATGGCTACACCTTC	CSAVRDGSSKANYGYTF
many	TRBD2	TRBV15	TRBJ2-7	TGTGCCACCAGCTCGGGGGGGGCAAATGAGCAGTACTTC	CATSSGGANEQYF
few	TRBD2	TRBV25-1	TRBJ2-7	TGTGCCAGCGGGGAAGGGGGGGTAGCGGGAGTTCACGAGCAGTACTTC	CASGEGGVAGVHEQYF
few	TRBD1	TRBV2	TRBJ1-6	TGTGCCAGCAGTGATATGACGGACAGGTTAAATTCACCCCTCCACTTT	CASSDMTDRLNSPLHF
few	TRBD1	TRBV30	TRBJ1-2	TGTGCCTGGAGTGTGGGGGACAGGGGGGGAGCTAACTATGGCTACACCTTC	CAWSVGDRGGANYGYTF
NA	TRBD1	TRBV28	TRBJ2-7	TGTGCCAGCAGCATGGGACAGTTCTACGAGCAGTACTTC	CASSMGQFYEQYF